The sequence of this TCR beta chain was determined in a study of cytomegalovirus exposure and HLA in healthy donors. The CDR3 consists of 18 residues. V was clipped by 3 bases and J by 4 bases, with 21 bases between them. From germline, CDR1 is SNHLY and CDR2 FYNNEI. 13 Jbeta primers and 60 Vbeta primers were used for the PCR. Sequenced by immunoSEQ multiplex PCR; TCRdb stores in-frame clones only, minus some. The sample has around 140,000 clones, around nine tenths seen once. The receptor's source is a woman in her twenties or thirties in good health and CMV-seronegative. Source material: PBMCs. This rearrangement joins TRBV2 to TRBJ1-4; perhaps TRBD1 as D (5 bases). CDR3 bases: TGTGCCAGCAGTGACTCTTTGACAGACCTTAACGGTAATGAAAAACTGTTTTTT. Amino acids: CASSDSLTDLNGNEKLFF. The full variable domain, with the rest looked up from reference TRBV2 and TRBJ1-4, is EPEVTQTPSHQVTQMGQEVILRCVPISNHLYFYWYRQILGQKVEFLVSFYNNEISEKSEIFDDQFSVERPDGSNFTLKIRSTKLEDSAMYFCASSDSLTDLNGNEKLFFGSGTQLSVL.